This T cell receptor beta chain stems from a study of T cell repertoires in cytomegalovirus infection. Study outcomes and limitations: Across the ex vivo response, the dominant clonotypes were HLA-C-restricted CMV-specific TCR beta clonotypes.

J lost 1 base, V lost 0 bases, and 5 bases had no gene match. The germline CDR1 and CDR2 sequences are LGHDT and YNNKEL (reference sequence). The CDR3 contains 16 residues. A remark on this clonotype: Its antigen is unknown.

One entry per CDR3 protein results from TCRdb running MiXCR on the reads. Among 200,000 to 250,000 distinct CDR3 sequences listed, 12% were seen once. The sequenced sample consisted of PBMCs. The TCR sequence derives from a human donor in good health (CMV status not recorded). Some clones in this sample may be carry-over from other donors' samples. The chain employs TRBV3-1 and TRBJ2-7, with 8 bases fitting TRBD2. The CDR3 nucleotides are TGTGCCAGCAGCCAAGATTTAACTAGCGGTTCCTACGAGCAGTACTTC. This sequence encodes CASSQDLTSGSYEQYF.